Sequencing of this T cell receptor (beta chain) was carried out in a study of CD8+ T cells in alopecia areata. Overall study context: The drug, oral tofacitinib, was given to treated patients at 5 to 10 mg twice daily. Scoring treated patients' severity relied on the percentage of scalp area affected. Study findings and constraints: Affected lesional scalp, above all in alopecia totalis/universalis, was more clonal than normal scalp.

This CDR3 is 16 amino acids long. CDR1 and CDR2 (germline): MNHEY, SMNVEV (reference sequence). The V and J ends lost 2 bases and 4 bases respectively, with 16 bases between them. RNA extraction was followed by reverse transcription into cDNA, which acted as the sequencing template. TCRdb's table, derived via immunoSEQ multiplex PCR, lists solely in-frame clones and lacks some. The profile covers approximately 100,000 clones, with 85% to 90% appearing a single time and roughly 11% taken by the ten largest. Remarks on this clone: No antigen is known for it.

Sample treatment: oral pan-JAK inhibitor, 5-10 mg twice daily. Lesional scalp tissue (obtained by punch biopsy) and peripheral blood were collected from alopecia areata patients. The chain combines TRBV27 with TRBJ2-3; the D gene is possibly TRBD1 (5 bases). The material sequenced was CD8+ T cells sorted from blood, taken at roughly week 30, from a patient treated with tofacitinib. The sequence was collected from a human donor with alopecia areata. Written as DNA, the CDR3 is TGTGCCAGCAGTTTAACTTCAGGGTCCCCCGCAGATACGCAGTATTTT. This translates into CASSLTSGSPADTQYF.